The T cell receptor (beta chain) under discussion was sequenced for a study of blood T cell repertoires in COVID-19. As for the study in general: Samples representing acute and convalescent COVID-19 were sourced from the United States, Italy and Spain. Sources were T cells, B-cell-depleted T cells, or PBMCs; the material itself was cDNA or gDNA.

V lost 5 bases to trimming and J lost 6 bases, with 14 bases between them. The CDR3 length is 14 residues. Germline CDR1 is LNHDA and CDR2 is SQIVND (reference sequence). Authors' data handling: Amplification of reference gene primers was used by the study to estimate nucleated cell counts. Repertoires were generated with immunoSEQ multiplex PCR, while TCRdb's copy carries only in-frame clones and drops some. The DNA was the basis for D and trimming; V, J and clone size are from that table. The sample holds roughly 210,000 clones, approximately 81% seen once. Sequenced material: peripheral blood. This receptor was identified in an elderly woman with COVID-19, enrolled during active disease. The chain links TRBV19 to TRBJ1-3; D might be TRBD1 (5 bases). As DNA, the CDR3 is TGTGCCAGTAGTGAAGCAGGGATGACAAACACCATATATTTT. The encoded protein is CASSEAGMTNTIYF.